This T cell receptor beta chain was recorded in a study of PD-1 blockade in classical Hodgkin lymphoma. Trimming left V 0 bases short and J 2 bases short, with 1 base between. This CDR3 is 12 amino acids long. The germline CDR1 and CDR2 sequences are LNHDA and SQIVND (reference sequence). The sample holds a few counts of this clone. No patient escaped relapse after autologous stem cell transplantation, and brentuximab vedotin exposure varied. Profiling relied on immunoSEQ multiplex PCR, and the TCRdb table lists in-frame clones only, not all of them. The sample lists some 96,000 clones, more than 80% occurring once.

The clonotype comes from a human donor with classical Hodgkin lymphoma. The sample was peripheral blood mononuclear cells (PBMCs), taken before the second cycle of nivolumab. The rearrangement joins TRBV19 to TRBJ1-1; D remains ambiguous. CDR3 protein: CASSIDNTEAFF. CDR3 bases: TGTGCCAGTAGTATAGACAACACTGAAGCTTTCTTT.